The rows below give T cell receptor beta chains drawn from one sample of a study of T cell responses to AZD1222 COVID-19 vaccine. Profiling relied on immunoSEQ multiplex PCR, and the TCRdb table lists in-frame clones only, not all of them. Here the sample spans 15,000 to 20,000 clones, roughly 90% being singletons. The input for sequencing was peripheral blood, taken 28 days after the second AZD1222 dose. These receptors were collected from an adult who received the AZD1222 COVID-19 vaccine. CDR3s leave out the opening cysteine and the closing phenylalanine or tryptophan. Each record gives: V gene, J gene, CDR3 protein.

>TRBV7-3|TRBJ2-6
ASGGGRTSGANVLT
>TRBV7-9|TRBJ1-6
ASGDHNYNSPLH
>TRBV28|TRBJ1-1
ASTLDRKGEAF
>TRBV2|TRBJ1-6
ASRISYNSPLH
>TRBV6-5|TRBJ1-1
ASSYREYTEAF
>TRBV21-1|TRBJ2-7
ASSIRPGMTGGRLYEQY
>TRBV4-1|TRBJ2-7
ASSQVGSLYEQY
>TRBV11-2|TRBJ2-5
ASSQDVGSYTTQY
>TRBV6-5|TRBJ1-1
ASSYSSNSYTEAF
>TRBV7-9|TRBJ2-7
ASSLGGSRGSYEQY
>TRBV14|TRBJ2-2
ASSYLAGGLSNTGELF
>TRBV11-3|TRBJ2-2
ASSPGASGLDTGELF
>TRBV6-5|TRBJ2-4
ASSSGRENIQY
>TRBV11-2|TRBJ2-1
ASSPGRGGGSYNEQF
>TRBV10-3|TRBJ2-1
AVRREGEYNEQF
>TRBV5-4|TRBJ2-5
ASSLVGSGTQETQY
>TRBV9|TRBJ1-2
ASSVAANYGYT
>TRBV29-1|TRBJ2-6
SVEVGGTGANVLT
>TRBV14|TRBJ1-6
ASSQGGTGVGSPLH
>TRBV5-4|TRBJ2-3
ASSDYRRTSTDTQY
>TRBV10-1|TRBJ2-3
ASQGGTDTQY
>TRBV19|TRBJ2-5
ASSMNRGLETQY
>TRBV3-1/TRBV3-2|TRBJ1-4
ASSQEWRSELF
>TRBV7-9|TRBJ2-7
ASSVNPGQGAGEQY
>TRBV4-2|TRBJ2-7
ASSQEAGGRSVGEQY
>TRBV19|TRBJ2-7
ASSTGTGTVDYEQY
>TRBV28|TRBJ1-2
ASSSLSGTGAGYT
>TRBV3-1/TRBV3-2|TRBJ2-2
ASRPGSSNTGELF
>TRBV5-1|TRBJ2-5
ASSPQGQETQY
>TRBV5-6|TRBJ1-2
ASSLEWRLNYGYT
>TRBV6-5|TRBJ1-6
ASKTQGNDSPLH
>TRBV5-1|TRBJ1-1
ASSRDGQNTEAF
>TRBV7-9|TRBJ2-1
ASSTAGDNSEQF
>TRBV10-1|TRBJ2-3
ASSGYTDTQY
>TRBV5-5|TRBJ2-1
ASSPLAGGIGF
>TRBV19|TRBJ1-1
ASSIGDSRLEAF
>TRBV27|TRBJ2-3
ASGLTSGDRTDTQY
>TRBV7-6|TRBJ1-3
ASSLALDGGNTIY
>TRBV6-4|TRBJ2-1
ASSRTGGNEQF
>TRBV27|TRBJ2-7
ASSLKLAGSYEQY
>TRBV6-1|TRBJ1-4
ASSENSNEKLF
>TRBV2|TRBJ2-3
ASSLATQY
>TRBV28|TRBJ1-4
ASSSPSGQLNEKLF
>TRBV23-1|TRBJ1-1
ASTPPGITEAF
>TRBV19|TRBJ1-1
ASSNTGRHTEAF
>TRBV28|TRBJ2-1
ASSFLGVTYNEQF
>TRBV28|TRBJ1-5
ASSSPEGISNQPQH
>TRBV5-1|TRBJ1-2
ASSSNRRSYGYT
>TRBV24-1|TRBJ1-2
ATSDPTGTPYGYT
>TRBV5-1|TRBJ2-3
ASSLEGRSVDTQY
>TRBV10-3|TRBJ1-2
AINDRAGNGYT
>TRBV6-1|TRBJ2-3
ASSETGRADTQY
>TRBV19|TRBJ2-5
ASSTGTSVYQETQY